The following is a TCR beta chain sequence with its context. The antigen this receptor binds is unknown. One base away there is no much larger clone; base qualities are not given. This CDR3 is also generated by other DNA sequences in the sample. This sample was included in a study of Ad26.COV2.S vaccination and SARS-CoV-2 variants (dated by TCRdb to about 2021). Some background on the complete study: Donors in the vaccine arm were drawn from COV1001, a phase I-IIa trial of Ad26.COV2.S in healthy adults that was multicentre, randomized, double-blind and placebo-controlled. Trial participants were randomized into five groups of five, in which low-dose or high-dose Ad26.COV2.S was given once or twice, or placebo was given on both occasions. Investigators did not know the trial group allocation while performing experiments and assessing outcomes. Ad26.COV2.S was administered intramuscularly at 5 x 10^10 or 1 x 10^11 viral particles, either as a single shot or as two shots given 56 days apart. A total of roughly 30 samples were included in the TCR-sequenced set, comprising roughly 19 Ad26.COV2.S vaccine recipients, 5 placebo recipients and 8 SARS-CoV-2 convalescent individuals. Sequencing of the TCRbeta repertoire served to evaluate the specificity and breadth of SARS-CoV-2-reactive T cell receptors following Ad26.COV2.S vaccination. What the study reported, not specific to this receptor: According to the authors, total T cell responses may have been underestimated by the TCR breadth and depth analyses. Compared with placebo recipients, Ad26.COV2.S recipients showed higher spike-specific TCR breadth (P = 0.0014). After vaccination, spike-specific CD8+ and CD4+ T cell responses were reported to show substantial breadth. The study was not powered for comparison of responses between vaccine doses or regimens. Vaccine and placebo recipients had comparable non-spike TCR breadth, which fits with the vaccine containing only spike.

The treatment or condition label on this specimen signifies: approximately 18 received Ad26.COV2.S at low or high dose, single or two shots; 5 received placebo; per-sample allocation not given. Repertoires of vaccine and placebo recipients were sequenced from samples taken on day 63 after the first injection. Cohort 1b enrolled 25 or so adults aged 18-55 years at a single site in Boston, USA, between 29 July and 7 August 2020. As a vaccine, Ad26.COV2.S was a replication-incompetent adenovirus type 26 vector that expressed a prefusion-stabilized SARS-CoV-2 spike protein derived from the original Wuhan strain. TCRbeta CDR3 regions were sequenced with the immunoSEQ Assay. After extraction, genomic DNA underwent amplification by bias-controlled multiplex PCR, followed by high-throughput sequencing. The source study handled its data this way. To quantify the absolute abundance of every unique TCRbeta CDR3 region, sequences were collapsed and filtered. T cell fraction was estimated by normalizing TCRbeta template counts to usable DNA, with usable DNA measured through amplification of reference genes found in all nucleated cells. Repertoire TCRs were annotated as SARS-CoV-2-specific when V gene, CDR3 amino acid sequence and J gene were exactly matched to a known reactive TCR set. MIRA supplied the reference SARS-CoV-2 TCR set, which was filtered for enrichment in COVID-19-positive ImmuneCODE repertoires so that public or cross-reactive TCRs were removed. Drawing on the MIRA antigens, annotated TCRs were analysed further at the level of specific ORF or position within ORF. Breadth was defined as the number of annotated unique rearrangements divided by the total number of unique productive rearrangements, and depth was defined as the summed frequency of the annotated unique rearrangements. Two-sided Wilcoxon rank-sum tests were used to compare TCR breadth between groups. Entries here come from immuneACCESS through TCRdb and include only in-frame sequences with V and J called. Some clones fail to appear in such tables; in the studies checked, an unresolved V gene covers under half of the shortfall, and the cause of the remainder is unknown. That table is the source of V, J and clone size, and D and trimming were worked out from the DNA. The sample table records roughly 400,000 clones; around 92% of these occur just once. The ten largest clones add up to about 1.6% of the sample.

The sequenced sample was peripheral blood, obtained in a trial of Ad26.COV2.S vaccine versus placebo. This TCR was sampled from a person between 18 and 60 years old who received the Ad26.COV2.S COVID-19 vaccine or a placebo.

The base sequence is TGTGCCAGCAGCTTAGGACAGGGAACAGATACGCAGTATTTT. This translates into CASSLGQGTDTQYF. The chain couples TRBV7-9 to TRBJ2-3; 7 of the junction bases match TRBD1. V lost 1 base and J lost 3 bases, and the count of bases not matched to a germline gene is 1. Via the germline V gene (reference sequence), CDR1 is SEHNR and CDR2 FQNEAQ. The CDR3 numbers 14 residues from cysteine through phenylalanine. Left in the record is the CDR3 DNA by itself, 42 bases read in frame from the first base.